The present entry profiles one TCR beta chain with its context. Study processing details: Amplified reference gene primers provided the basis for estimating nucleated cell counts. TCRdb's table, derived via immunoSEQ multiplex PCR, lists solely in-frame clones and lacks some. V, J and clone size derive from that table, while D and trimming were established from the DNA sequence. Altogether tens of thousands of clones are present, approximately 88% being singletons, with the ten largest covering about 13%. CDR3 length: 14 amino acids. V was clipped by 7 bases and J by 2 bases; unmatched bases: 7. Germline-derived CDR1 and CDR2 are MNHEY and SVGAGI. These data originate in a study of blood T cell repertoires in COVID-19. Across the whole study: Samples taken during acute and convalescent COVID-19 were collected in the United States, Italy and Spain. The cDNA or gDNA used as material had been derived from T cells, B-cell-depleted T cells, or PBMCs.

V and J are TRBV6-5 and TRBJ2-5, with 7 bases aligning to TRBD1. The TCR originated in a man aged 65 to 85 with active COVID-19. Sequenced material: peripheral blood. Written as DNA, the CDR3 is TGTGCCAGCACCGACAGGGCGGTTCAAGAGACCCAGTACTTC. Protein sequence: CASTDRAVQETQYF.